This T cell receptor (beta chain) derives from a study of T cell responses to AZD1222 COVID-19 vaccine. Findings of the study overall: Samples come after the peak T cell response, not at day 14. Vaccine-associated CD4 TCRs ranged over spike, dominating at 160-218 and 743-854. At study baseline, merely roughly 6 AZD1222 recipients were seropositive. Spike-specific TCRs gained breadth and depth after people received two AZD1222 doses.

This CDR3 has 13 residues. Germline assignment: CDR1 DFQATT and CDR2 SNEGSKA (reference sequence). Trimming left V 3 bases short and J 6 bases short, with 13 bases between. Clones were read by immunoSEQ multiplex PCR, and TCRdb kept only the in-frame ones, dropping some. This table has under 130,000 clones, around 94% appearing once. As concerns this clone: Its antigen is not identified.

The receptor's source is an adult in good health. Sample: peripheral blood, taken on day 0 of AZD1222 vaccination. The chain uses TRBV20-1 and TRBJ2-3; tentative D call: TRBD2 (6 bases). Here the CDR3 reads CSASLAGRDTQYF. The CDR3 nucleotides read TGCAGTGCTAGTCTCGCGGGGAGGGATACGCAGTATTTT.